What follows is one T cell receptor beta chain and its context. This clonotype was observed a few times. Its specific antigen is unknown. Base quality data are lacking; no much larger clone is found one base away. Sequenced using an Illumina HiSeq 1500. The public reads were run again by TCRdb, first through fastp at Q25 and then through MiXCR, and only productive beta chains were kept. One record per CDR3 amino acid sequence lists the most common genes and DNA. The sample yields some 700,000 distinct CDR3 sequences; 35% to 45% were counted once. The ten largest clones take up more than 2.5% of the sample. The sample is drawn from a study of T cell repertoires in cytomegalovirus infection (dated by TCRdb to the late 2010s). Describing the broader study: Donor HLA type was relevant to the analysis, because carriage of CMV infection together with the matching HLA type was indicated by public TCR beta signatures. The study at large found these results: The ex vivo response was dominated by HLA-C-restricted CMV-specific TCR beta clonotypes, and the single most frequent clonotype in two of eight donors was supplied by these HLA-C-restricted clonotypes. In both this cohort and an independent cohort of 352 donors, the cumulative frequency of public TCR beta family members distinguished carriers of CMV infection plus the relevant HLA type.

There are 14 amino acids in the CDR3, from cysteine to phenylalanine inclusive. Only the CDR3 DNA stays, 42 bases, in frame from base 1. The germline V gene (reference sequence) sets CDR1 to LNHDA and CDR2 to SQIVND. Cut back by 7 bases and 7 bases, the V and J ends lie 17 bases apart. Sequences were obtained from PBMCs. The receptor was derived from a human donor in good health (CMV status not recorded). Some clones in this sample may be carry-over from other donors' samples. Here the chain combines TRBV19 and TRBJ1-5; the D gene is unclear. The CDR3 amino acid sequence is: CASTAASSRQPQHF. The sequence in DNA is TGTGCCAGTACGGCCGCGAGCAGTCGACAGCCCCAGCATTTT.